This TCR beta chain was identified in a study of blood T cell repertoires in COVID-19. Trimming left V 7 bases short and J 5 bases short, with 12 bases between. The CDR3 covers 13 residues. CDR1 is LNHDA, CDR2 SQIVND, per germline (reference sequence). The repertoire was sequenced with immunoSEQ multiplex PCR; TCRdb's copy has only in-frame clones and lacks some. The sample carries fewer than 250,000 clones, 65% to 90% recorded once. This clone was counted only a few times. The chain combines TRBV19 with TRBJ1-3, with D possibly being TRBD1 (5 bases). The clonotype originates from a woman in her thirties or forties with acute COVID-19. The sample comprised PBMCs or T cells enriched from blood (not recorded which). CDR3 loop: CASIPDTRNTIYF. CDR3 DNA: TGTGCCAGTATACCGGACACTAGAAACACCATATATTTT.